A single sample gave rise to the 11 T cell receptor beta chains below, sequenced in a study of blood T cell repertoires in COVID-19 (dated by TCRdb to 2020 to 2021). The method behind the library was the immunoSEQ multiplex PCR assay. Imported from immuneACCESS, the table was reduced by TCRdb to in-frame sequences with V and J called. These copies leave out some clones; in studies compared against another copy, an unresolved V gene accounts for under half, and the cause of the remainder is not known. This sample holds approximately 170,000 clones; approximately 81% were observed only once. The ten largest clones represent approximately 10% of the sample. Source material: peripheral blood. The receptors originated from a woman of 80 years or more with active or convalescent COVID-19.

This chain joins TRBV3-1 (or the pseudogene TRBV3-2) and TRBJ2-1; maybe TRBD1 (5 bases). This CDR3 has 16 residues. Trimming shortened V by 5 bases and J by 2 bases, and 16 bases separated the two germline ends. CDR1 is LGHDT, CDR2 YNNKEL, per germline (reference sequence). CDR3: CASSYSSDTPYNEQFF. DNA for the CDR3: TGTGCCAGCAGCTATTCCTCGGACACTCCCTACAATGAGCAGTTCTTC.

The rearrangement links TRBV12-3 or TRBV12-4 to TRBJ2-5, with 7 bases aligning to TRBD1. The CDR3 runs 12 residues. With V trimmed by 1 base and J by 13 bases, 6 bases remained unmatched. The CDR3 DNA is TGTGCCAGCAGTTTAGTGGAGACAGGGTCGTACTTC. It codes for CASSLVETGSYF.

This chain joins TRBV5-4 and TRBJ2-7; tentatively, D is TRBD2 (6 bases). The length of the CDR3 is 14 residues. CDR1 and CDR2 from the germline V gene are SGHNT and YYREEE (reference sequence). V was cut by 0 bases and J by 5 bases, with 12 bases left in between. The CDR3 DNA follows: TGTGCCAGCAGCTTGGTGGGGGGAGGACACGAGCAGTACTTC. It translates to CASSLVGGGHEQYF. Combining the CDR3 with reference TRBV5-4 and TRBJ2-7 gives the whole variable domain ETGVTQSPTHLIKTRGQQVTLRCSSQSGHNTVSWYQQALGQGPQFIFQYYREEENGRGNFPPRFSGLQFPNYSSELNVNALELDDSALYLCASSLVGGGHEQYFGPGTRLTVT.

The chain joins TRBV3-1 (or the pseudogene TRBV3-2) to TRBJ2-5, with 10 nucleotides matching TRBD2. V shed 1 base and J 4 bases; nucleotides not matched to a gene: 6. This CDR3 has 16 residues. Germline CDR1 and CDR2: LGHDT and YNNKEL (reference sequence). This CDR3 is CASSQGLAGEGETQYF. DNA for the CDR3: TGTGCCAGCAGCCAAGGCCTAGCGGGAGAGGGAGAGACCCAGTACTTC.

V and J are TRBV28 and TRBJ1-2; 7 nucleotides line up with TRBD1. The CDR3 spans 15 residues. Germline CDR1 and CDR2: MDHEN and SYDVKM. The trim removed 4 bases at V and 5 bases at J, leaving 10 bases unmatched. The CDR3 sequence is CASSSSPDRTYGYTF. The CDR3 DNA is TGTGCCAGCAGTTCATCCCCGGACAGGACTTATGGCTACACCTTC.

This chain connects TRBV6-5 to TRBJ2-1; D might be TRBD1 (6 bases). The CDR3 is 15 residues long. V lost 6 bases and J lost 2, with 14 bases in between. Germline V lookup: CDR1 MNHEY, CDR2 SVGAGI. CDR3 DNA sequence: TGTGCCAGCAGATCTAGGACAGAGACCTACAATGAGCAGTTCTTC. Protein sequence: CASRSRTETYNEQFF.

The chain is built from TRBV5-4 and TRBJ2-3; 7 bases are shared with TRBD2. V trimming: 7 bases; J trimming: 2 bases; junction bases outside the gene matches: 13. The germline CDR1 and CDR2 sequences are SGHNT and YYREEE (reference sequence). CDR3 size: 16 residues. The CDR3 coding sequence is TGTGCCAGCCGACTCGGAACTAGCGCGTACACAGATACGCAGTATTTT. Encoded protein: CASRLGTSAYTDTQYF.

This chain connects TRBV5-1 to TRBJ1-3; 7 bases are shared with TRBD1. Germline V gene sequence: CDR1 SGHRS, CDR2 YFSETQ. This CDR3 has 16 amino acids. V lost 1 base to trimming and J lost 0 bases; unmatched junction nucleotides: 4. The CDR3: CASSLTGTVSGNTIYF. In nucleotides, the CDR3 is TGCGCCAGCAGCTTGACCGGGACAGTCTCTGGAAACACCATATATTTT.

This clone turned up a few times. The chain carries TRBV2 and TRBJ2-3, with a possible D match to TRBD2 (6 bases). Germline assignment: CDR1 SNHLY and CDR2 FYNNEI. The CDR3 is 12 amino acids. Trimming pared 8 bases from V and 2 bases from J, leaving 8 bases between. The CDR3 DNA sequence: TGTGCCAGCGGACTAAACACAGATACGCAGTATTTT. Its protein product is CASGLNTDTQYF.

The rearrangement uses TRBV11-2 and TRBJ1-2; TRBD1 is a possible D gene (6 bases). The CDR3 extends over 15 amino acids. The germline CDR1 and CDR2 sequences are SGHAT and FQNNGV. V was trimmed by 1 base and J by 3 bases, leaving 12 bases between them. CDR3 residues: CASSLAPGADYGYTF. The CDR3 DNA reads as TGTGCCAGCAGCTTAGCTCCAGGGGCGGACTATGGCTACACCTTC.

The count of this clone is one. One end of the junction fails to match germline, which may point to a read error. CDR3: CASREDTGNIQYF. CDR3 in DNA: TGTGCCAGCAGGGAAGACACAGGAAACATTCAGTACTTC. The chain carries TRBV2 and TRBJ2-4, with a weak D call TRBD1 (5 bases). The CDR3 covers 13 residues. From germline, CDR1 is SNHLY and CDR2 FYNNEI.